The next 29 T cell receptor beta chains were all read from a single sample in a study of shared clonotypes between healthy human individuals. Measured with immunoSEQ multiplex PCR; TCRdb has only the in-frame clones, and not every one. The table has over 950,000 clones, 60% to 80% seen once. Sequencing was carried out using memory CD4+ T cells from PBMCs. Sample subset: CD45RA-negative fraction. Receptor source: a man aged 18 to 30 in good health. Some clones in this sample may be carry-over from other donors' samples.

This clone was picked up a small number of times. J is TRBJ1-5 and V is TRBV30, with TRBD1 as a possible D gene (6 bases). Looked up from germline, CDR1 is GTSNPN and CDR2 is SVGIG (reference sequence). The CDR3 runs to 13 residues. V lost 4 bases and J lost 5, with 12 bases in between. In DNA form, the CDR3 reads TGTGCCTGGACAGGGGATCTAGATCAGCCCCAGCATTTT. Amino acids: CAWTGDLDQPQHF.

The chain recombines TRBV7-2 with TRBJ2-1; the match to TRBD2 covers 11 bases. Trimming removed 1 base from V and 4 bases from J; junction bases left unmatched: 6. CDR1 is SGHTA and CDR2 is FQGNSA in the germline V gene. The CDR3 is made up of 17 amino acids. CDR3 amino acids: CASSLGGGLAAYNEQFF. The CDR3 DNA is TGTGCCAGCAGCTTAGGAGGGGGACTAGCGGCATACAATGAGCAGTTCTTC.

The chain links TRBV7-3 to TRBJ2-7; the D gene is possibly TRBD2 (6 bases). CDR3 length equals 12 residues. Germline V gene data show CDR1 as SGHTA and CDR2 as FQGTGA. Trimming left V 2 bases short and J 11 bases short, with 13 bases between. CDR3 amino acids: CASSLGGSEKYF. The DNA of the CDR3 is TGTGCCAGCAGCTTAGGAGGGAGCGAAAAGTACTTC.

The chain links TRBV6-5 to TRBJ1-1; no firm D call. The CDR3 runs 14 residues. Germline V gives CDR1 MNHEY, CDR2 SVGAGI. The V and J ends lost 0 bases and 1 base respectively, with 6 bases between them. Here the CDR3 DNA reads TGTGCCAGCAGTTACTCGAAAAGGAACACTGAAGCTTTCTTT. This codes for CASSYSKRNTEAFF.

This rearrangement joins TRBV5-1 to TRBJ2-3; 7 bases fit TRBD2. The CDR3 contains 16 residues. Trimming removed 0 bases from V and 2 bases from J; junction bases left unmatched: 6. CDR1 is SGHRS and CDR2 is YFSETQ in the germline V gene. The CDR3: CASSLAIAGPTDTQYF. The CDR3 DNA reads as TGCGCCAGCAGCTTGGCCATAGCGGGCCCCACAGATACGCAGTATTTT.

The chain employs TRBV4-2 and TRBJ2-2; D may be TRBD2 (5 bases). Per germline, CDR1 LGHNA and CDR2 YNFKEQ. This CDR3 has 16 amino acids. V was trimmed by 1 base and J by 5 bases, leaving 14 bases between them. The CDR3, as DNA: TGTGCCAGCAGCCAAGTGGAGGCGCGCGGGACCGGGGAGCTGTTTTTT. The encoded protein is CASSQVEARGTGELFF.

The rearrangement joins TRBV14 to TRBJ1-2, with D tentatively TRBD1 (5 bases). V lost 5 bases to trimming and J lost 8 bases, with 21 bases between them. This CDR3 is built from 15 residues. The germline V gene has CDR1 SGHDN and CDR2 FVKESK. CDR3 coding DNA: TGTGCCAGCAGCTGGGGTATAGGGGTGGATTGGGGCTACACCTTC. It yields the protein CASSWGIGVDWGYTF.

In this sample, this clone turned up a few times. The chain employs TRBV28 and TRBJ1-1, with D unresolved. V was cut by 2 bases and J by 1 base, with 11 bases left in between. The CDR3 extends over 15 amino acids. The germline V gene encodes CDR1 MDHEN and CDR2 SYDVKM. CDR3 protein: CASSLLIEGNTEAFF. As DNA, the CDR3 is TGTGCCAGCAGTTTACTGATTGAGGGGAACACTGAAGCTTTCTTT.

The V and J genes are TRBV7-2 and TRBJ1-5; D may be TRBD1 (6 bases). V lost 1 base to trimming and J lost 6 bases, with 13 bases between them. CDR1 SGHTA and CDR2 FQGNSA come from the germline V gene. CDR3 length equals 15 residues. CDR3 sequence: CASSLGPGAGQPQHF. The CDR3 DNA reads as TGTGCCAGCAGCTTAGGACCAGGGGCGGGTCAGCCCCAGCATTTT.

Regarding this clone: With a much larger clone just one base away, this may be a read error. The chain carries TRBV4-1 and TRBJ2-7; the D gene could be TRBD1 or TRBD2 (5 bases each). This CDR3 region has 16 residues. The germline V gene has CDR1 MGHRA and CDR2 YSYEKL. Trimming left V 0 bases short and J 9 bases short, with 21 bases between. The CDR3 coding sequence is TGCGCCAGCAGCCAAGACTCAAGGACGCAGAGGGGCGGGCAGTACTTC. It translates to CASSQDSRTQRGGQYF.

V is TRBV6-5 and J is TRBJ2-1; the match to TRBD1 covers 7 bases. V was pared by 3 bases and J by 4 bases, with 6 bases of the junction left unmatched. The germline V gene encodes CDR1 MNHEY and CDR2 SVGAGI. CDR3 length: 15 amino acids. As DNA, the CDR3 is TGTGCCAGCAGTTATGCAGGGGGACCATACAATGAGCAGTTCTTC. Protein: CASSYAGGPYNEQFF.

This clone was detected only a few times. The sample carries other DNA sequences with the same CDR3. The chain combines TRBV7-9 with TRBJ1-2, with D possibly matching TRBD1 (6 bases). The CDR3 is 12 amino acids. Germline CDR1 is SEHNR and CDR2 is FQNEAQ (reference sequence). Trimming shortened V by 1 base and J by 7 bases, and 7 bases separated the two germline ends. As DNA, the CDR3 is TGTGCCAGCAGCTTAGGGGGGGCTGGCTACACCTTC. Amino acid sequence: CASSLGGAGYTF.

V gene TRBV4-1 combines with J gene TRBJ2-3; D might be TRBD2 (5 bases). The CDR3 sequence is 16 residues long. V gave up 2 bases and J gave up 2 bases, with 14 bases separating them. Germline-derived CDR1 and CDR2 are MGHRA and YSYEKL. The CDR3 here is CASSQRGLGNTDTQYF. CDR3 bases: TGCGCCAGCAGCCAACGCGGACTGGGAAACACAGATACGCAGTATTTT.

The DNA of the CDR3 is TGTGCCAGCAGCCCGCGCCGGACGGTCGCCGGAGAAAAACTGTTTTTT. Its protein product is CASSPRRTVAGEKLFF. The chain couples TRBV7-8 to TRBJ1-4; D is unresolved. Germline V CDR1 and CDR2: SGHVS, FQNEAQ. V gave up 5 bases and J gave up 8 bases, with 21 bases separating them. This CDR3 has 16 residues.

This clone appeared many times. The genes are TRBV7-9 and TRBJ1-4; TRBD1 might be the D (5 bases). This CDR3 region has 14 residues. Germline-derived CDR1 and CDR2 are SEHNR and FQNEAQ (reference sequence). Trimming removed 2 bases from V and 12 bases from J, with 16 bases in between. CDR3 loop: CASSLRGEETELFF. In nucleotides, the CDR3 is TGTGCCAGCAGCTTAAGGGGTGAGGAAACGGAACTGTTTTTT.

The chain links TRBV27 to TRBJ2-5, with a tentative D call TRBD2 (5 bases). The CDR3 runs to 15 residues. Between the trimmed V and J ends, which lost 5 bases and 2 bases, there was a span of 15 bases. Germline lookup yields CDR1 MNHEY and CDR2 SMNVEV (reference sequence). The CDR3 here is CASSPRTGDQETQYF. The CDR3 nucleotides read TGTGCCAGCAGTCCGCGGACTGGGGATCAAGAGACCCAGTACTTC.

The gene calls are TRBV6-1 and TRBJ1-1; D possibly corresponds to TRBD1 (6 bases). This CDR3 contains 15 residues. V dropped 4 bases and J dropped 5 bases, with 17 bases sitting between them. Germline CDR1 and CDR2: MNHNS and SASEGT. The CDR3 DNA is TGTGCCAGCAGTGCTAACAGGGTCGGCATAACTGAAGCTTTCTTT. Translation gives CASSANRVGITEAFF.

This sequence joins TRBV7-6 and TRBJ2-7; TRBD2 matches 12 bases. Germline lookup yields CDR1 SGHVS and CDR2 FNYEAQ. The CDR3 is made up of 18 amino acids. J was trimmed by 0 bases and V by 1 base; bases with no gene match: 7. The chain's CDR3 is CASSLGATSGRSSYEQYF. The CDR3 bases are TGTGCCAGCAGCTTAGGGGCAACTAGCGGGAGGAGCTCCTACGAGCAGTACTTC. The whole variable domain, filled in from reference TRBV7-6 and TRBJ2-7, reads GAGVSQSPRYKVTKRGQDVALRCDPISGHVSLYWYRQALGQGPEFLTYFNYEAQQDKSGLPNDRFSAERPEGSISTLTIQRTEQRDSAMYRCASSLGATSGRSSYEQYFGPGTRLTVT.

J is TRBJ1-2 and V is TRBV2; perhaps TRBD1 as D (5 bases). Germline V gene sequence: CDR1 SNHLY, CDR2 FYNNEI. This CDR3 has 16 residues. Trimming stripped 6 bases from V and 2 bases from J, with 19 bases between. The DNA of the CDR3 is TGTGCCAGCAGGCCCTACCCCGGGACGGTGAACTATGGCTACACCTTC. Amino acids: CASRPYPGTVNYGYTF.

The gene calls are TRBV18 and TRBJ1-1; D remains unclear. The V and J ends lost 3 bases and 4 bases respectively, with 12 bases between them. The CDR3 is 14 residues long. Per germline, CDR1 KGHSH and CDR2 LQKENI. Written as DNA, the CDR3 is TGTGCCAGCTCACCGCGATTCCTGGGCACTGAAGCTTTCTTT. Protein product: CASSPRFLGTEAFF.

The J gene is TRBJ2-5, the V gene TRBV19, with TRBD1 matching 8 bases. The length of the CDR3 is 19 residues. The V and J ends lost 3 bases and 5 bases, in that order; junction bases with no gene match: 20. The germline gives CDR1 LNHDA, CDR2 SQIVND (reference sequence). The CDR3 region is CASSMVGQGAGSGLETQYF. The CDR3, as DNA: TGTGCCAGTAGTATGGTCGGGCAGGGGGCTGGTAGTGGGTTGGAGACCCAGTACTTC.

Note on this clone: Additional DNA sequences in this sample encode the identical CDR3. CDR3 sequence: CASGPSGTDTQYF. The DNA of the CDR3 is TGTGCTAGTGGTCCTAGCGGGACCGATACGCAGTATTTT. The chain couples TRBV12-5 to TRBJ2-3, with 9 bases aligning to TRBD2. The CDR3 loop spans 13 amino acids. V was pared by 5 bases and J by 6 bases, with 3 bases of the junction left unmatched. Germline V gene lookup returns CDR1 LGHNT and CDR2 FRNRAP.

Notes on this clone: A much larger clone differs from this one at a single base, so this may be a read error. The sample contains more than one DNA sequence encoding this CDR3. CDR3 DNA sequence: TGCGCCAGCAGCTTGGAAAAGACCCAGTACTTC. It codes for CASSLEKTQYF. The genes are TRBV5-1 and TRBJ2-5; D gene uncertain. Trimming took 0 bases from V and 6 from J, leaving 3 bases between them. The CDR3 is 11 residues long. Germline V gene data show CDR1 as SGHRS and CDR2 as YFSETQ.

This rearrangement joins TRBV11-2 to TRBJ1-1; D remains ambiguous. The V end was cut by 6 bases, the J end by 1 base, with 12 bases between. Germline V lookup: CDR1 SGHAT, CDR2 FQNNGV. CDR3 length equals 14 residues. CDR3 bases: TGTGCCAGCAGTCCCCGGGTCGGGAACACTGAAGCTTTCTTT. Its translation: CASSPRVGNTEAFF. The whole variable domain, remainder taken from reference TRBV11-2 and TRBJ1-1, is EAGVAQSPRYKIIEKRQSVAFWCNPISGHATLYWYQQILGQGPKLLIQFQNNGVVDDSQLPKDRFSAERLKGVDSTLKIQPAKLEDSAVYLCASSPRVGNTEAFFGQGTRLTVV.

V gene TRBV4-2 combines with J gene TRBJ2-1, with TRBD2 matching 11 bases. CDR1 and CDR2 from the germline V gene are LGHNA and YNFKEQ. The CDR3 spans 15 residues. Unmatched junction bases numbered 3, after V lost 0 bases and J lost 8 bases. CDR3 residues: CASSQEGTSGYEQFF. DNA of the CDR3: TGTGCCAGCAGCCAAGAGGGGACTAGCGGTTATGAGCAGTTCTTC.

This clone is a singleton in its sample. The DNA of the CDR3 is TGCAGTGCTCGGCGGAGCTACGAGCAGTACTTC. Translated: CSARRSYEQYF. The genes are TRBV20-1 and TRBJ2-7; D gene ambiguous. The germline CDR1 and CDR2 sequences are DFQATT and SNEGSKA (reference sequence). Between the trimmed V and J ends, which lost 5 bases and 3 bases, there was a span of 8 bases. The CDR3 is 11 amino acids.

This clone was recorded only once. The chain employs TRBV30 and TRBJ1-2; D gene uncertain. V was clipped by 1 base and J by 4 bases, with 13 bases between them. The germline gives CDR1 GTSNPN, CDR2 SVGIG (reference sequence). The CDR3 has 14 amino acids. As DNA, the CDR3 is TGTGCCTGGAGTGAGGGCCCCTATCGCTATGGCTACACCTTC. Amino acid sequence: CAWSEGPYRYGYTF.

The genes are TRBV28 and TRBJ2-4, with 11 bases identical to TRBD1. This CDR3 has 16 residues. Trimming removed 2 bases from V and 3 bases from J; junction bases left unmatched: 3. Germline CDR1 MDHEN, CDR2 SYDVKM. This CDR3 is CASSLLGQGVKNIQYF. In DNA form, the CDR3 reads TGTGCCAGCAGTTTACTGGGACAGGGGGTCAAAAACATTCAGTACTTC. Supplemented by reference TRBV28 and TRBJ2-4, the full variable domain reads DVKVTQSSRYLVKRTGEKVFLECVQDMDHENMFWYRQDPGLGLRLIYFSYDVKMKEKGDIPEGYSVSREKKERFSLILESASTNQTSMYLCASSLLGQGVKNIQYFGAGTRLSVL.

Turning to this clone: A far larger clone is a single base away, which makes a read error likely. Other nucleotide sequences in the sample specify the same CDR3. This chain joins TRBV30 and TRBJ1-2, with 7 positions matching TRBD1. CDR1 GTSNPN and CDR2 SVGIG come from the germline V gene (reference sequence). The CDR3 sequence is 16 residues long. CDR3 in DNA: TGTGCTTGGAGTGTCAACCCACAGGGGACTCACTATGGCTACACCTTC. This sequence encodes CAWSVNPQGTHYGYTF.